This T cell receptor (beta chain) was sequenced for a study of T-cell reconstitution after alpha-beta-depleted transplantation in children. The CDR3 covers 15 residues. Losses at the gene ends were 2 bases for V and 2 bases for J; bases not matched to a gene: 4. Unique molecular identifiers were used to barcode this TCRbeta library. Each CDR3 protein gets one entry after TCRdb re-called the PCR reads with MiXCR. Of approximately 510,000 distinct CDR3 sequences in the sample, around 20% were seen once. The clonotype comes from a human donor who donated a stem cell graft to a child with acute lymphoblastic leukemia. The material sequenced was PBMCs from the stem cell graft donor, taken from the stem cell graft. The chain employs TRBV12-3 or TRBV12-4 and TRBJ2-3, with TRBD2 identical over 7 bases. The CDR3: CASSLTGGLTDTQYF. CDR3 DNA sequence: TGTGCCAGCAGTTTAACGGGGGGTCTCACAGATACGCAGTATTTT.